The 18 T cell receptor beta chains below were found in one sample sequenced in a study of blood T cell repertoires in COVID-19. Profiled with immunoSEQ multiplex PCR; TCRdb holds only in-frame clones, not every one. Of hundreds of thousands of clones in the sample, around 89% were seen once. The specimen was peripheral blood. These receptors were taken from a woman in her 30s with acute or convalescent COVID-19.

This clone showed up just once. J is TRBJ2-3 and V is TRBV5-4; weak D call: TRBD2 (6 bases). The V and J ends lost 0 bases and 7 bases respectively, with 15 bases between them. The germline CDR1 and CDR2 sequences are SGHNT and YYREEE (reference sequence). This CDR3 region has 15 residues. The chain's CDR3 is CASSLGGTAKNTQYF. In nucleotides, the CDR3 is TGTGCCAGCAGCTTGGGGGGGACTGCAAAAAATACGCAGTATTTT. The full variable domain, with the rest looked up from reference TRBV5-4 and TRBJ2-3, is ETGVTQSPTHLIKTRGQQVTLRCSSQSGHNTVSWYQQALGQGPQFIFQYYREEENGRGNFPPRFSGLQFPNYSSELNVNALELDDSALYLCASSLGGTAKNTQYFGPGTRLTVL.

Remarks on this clone: Sequence at one end of the junction differs from germline and may be a read error. Different DNA sequences within this sample yield the same CDR3. V gene TRBV19 combines with J gene TRBJ1-2; a possible D gene is TRBD1 (5 bases). CDR1 and CDR2 from the germline V gene are LNHDA and SQIVND (reference sequence). CDR3 length equals 11 residues. In nucleotides, the CDR3 is TGCGCCAGTCGGTTGACAGATGGCTACACCTTC. Protein sequence: CASRLTDGYTF.

The chain joins TRBV7-3 to TRBJ2-5; D uncertain. This CDR3 has 12 residues. The V gene lost 4 bases and the J gene lost 7 bases, with 10 bases spanning the gap. Germline CDR1 SGHTA, CDR2 FQGTGA. CDR3 sequence: CASSSDGGTQYF. The CDR3 region has the DNA TGTGCCAGCAGCTCCGACGGCGGGACCCAGTACTTC.

The rearrangement joins TRBV2 to TRBJ1-1; 10 bases fit TRBD1. V lost 6 bases to trimming and J lost 4 bases; unmatched junction nucleotides: 8. Germline CDR1 and CDR2: SNHLY and FYNNEI. The length of the CDR3 is 15 residues. The CDR3: CASSVSRDRGTEAFF. CDR3 DNA sequence: TGTGCCAGCAGCGTATCACGGGACAGGGGCACTGAAGCTTTCTTT.

The rearrangement joins TRBV15 to TRBJ2-1, with a possible D match to TRBD2 (5 bases). V lost 0 bases and J 12 bases, leaving 12 bases between the germline ends. This CDR3 has 13 residues. The germline CDR1 and CDR2 sequences are LNHNV and YYDKDF (reference sequence). The CDR3 DNA sequence: TGTGCCACCAGCAGAGATCGGGCTCGGGGGCAGTTCTTC. Translated: CATSRDRARGQFF. Filled out from reference TRBV15 and TRBJ2-1, the complete variable domain reads DAMVIQNPRYQVTQFGKPVTLSCSQTLNHNVMYWYQQKSSQAPKLLFHYYDKDFNNEADTPDNFQSRRPNTSFCFLDIRSPGLGDTAMYLCATSRDRARGQFFGPGTRLTVL.

The CDR3 loop is CSVARFPGELFF. The CDR3 bases are TGCAGCGTTGCACGGTTTCCCGGGGAGCTGTTTTTT. The chain is built from TRBV29-1 and TRBJ2-2, with D uncertain. V shed 4 bases and J shed 6 bases, with 9 bases lying between them. The CDR3 runs to 12 residues. Per the germline V gene, CDR1 is SQVTM and CDR2 is ANQGSEA.

In its sample, this clone was seen a few times. The V gene is TRBV20-1, the J gene TRBJ2-1; 7 nucleotides match TRBD1. Germline V gene data show CDR1 as DFQATT and CDR2 as SNEGSKA (reference sequence). Trimming cost V 3 bases and J 8 bases; bases outside gene matches: 13. The CDR3 has 15 residues. The CDR3 coding sequence is TGCAGTGCTAGTGTTCGACTGGGACAGATAGATGAGCAGTTCTTC. It yields the protein CSASVRLGQIDEQFF.

The chain employs TRBV27 and TRBJ2-3; 9 bases are a match to TRBD2. The CDR3 consists of 14 residues. V dropped 4 bases and J dropped 5; count of bases not matched to a gene: 4. The germline V gene has CDR1 MNHEY and CDR2 SMNVEV (reference sequence). The CDR3 DNA sequence: TGTGCCAGCAGTTCGGGCGGGGGGGTAGATACGCAGTATTTT. It encodes CASSSGGGVDTQYF.

Here the CDR3 reads CASSLEGGPLGLQYF. DNA of the CDR3: TGCGCCAGCAGCTTGGAAGGGGGCCCGCTGGGGCTCCAGTACTTC. The J gene is TRBJ2-7, the V gene TRBV5-1; 7 nucleotides line up with TRBD1. The CDR3 spans 15 residues. CDR1 SGHRS and CDR2 YFSETQ come from the germline V gene. The V segment lost 0 bases and the J segment 10 bases; nucleotides outside the gene matches: 13.

The CDR3 here is CASSLGGPGANVLTF. As DNA, the CDR3 is TGTGCCAGCAGTTTAGGGGGCCCTGGGGCCAACGTCCTGACTTTC. The chain carries TRBV28 and TRBJ2-6, with D perhaps TRBD1 (6 bases). CDR1 MDHEN and CDR2 SYDVKM come from the germline V gene. The V gene lost 2 bases and the J gene lost 2 bases, with 7 bases spanning the gap. CDR3 length equals 15 residues.

For the CDR3, the DNA is TGTGCTAGTGGTTTGCTCTACCCCGGGACAGGGGGCAATCAGCCCCAGCATTTT. Residues: CASGLLYPGTGGNQPQHF. The genes are TRBV12-5 and TRBJ1-5, with 10 bases that match TRBD1. V shed 2 bases and J 2 bases; nucleotides not matched to a gene: 9. CDR1 is LGHNT and CDR2 is FRNRAP in the germline V gene. CDR3 length: 18 residues.

The chain links TRBV2 to TRBJ2-1; 9 bases align to TRBD2. Germline CDR1 SNHLY, CDR2 FYNNEI. The CDR3 loop spans 15 amino acids. V lost 3 bases, J lost 5 bases, and 5 bases stayed unmatched. The CDR3 is CASSDVAGENNEQFF. The CDR3 nucleotides read TGTGCCAGCAGTGATGTAGCGGGGGAGAACAATGAGCAGTTCTTC.

The rearrangement links TRBV7-6 to TRBJ2-3, with D possibly matching TRBD2 (6 bases). Germline CDR1 and CDR2: SGHVS and FNYEAQ. The ends were cut back, 3 bases at V and 4 bases at J, with 17 bases in the middle. CDR3 length: 16 amino acids. The CDR3 loop reads CASSLIGGEIPDTQYF. The CDR3 coding sequence is TGTGCCAGCAGCTTGATCGGAGGGGAAATTCCAGATACGCAGTATTTT. Full variable domain (remainder filled in from reference TRBV7-6 and TRBJ2-3): GAGVSQSPRYKVTKRGQDVALRCDPISGHVSLYWYRQALGQGPEFLTYFNYEAQQDKSGLPNDRFSAERPEGSISTLTIQRTEQRDSAMYRCASSLIGGEIPDTQYFGPGTRLTVL.

The genes are TRBV2 and TRBJ1-4; no clear D gene. From germline, CDR1 is SNHLY and CDR2 FYNNEI. CDR3 length equals 15 residues. With 7 bases removed from V and 0 bases from J, the gap between germline ends came to 12 bases. CDR3 coding DNA: TGTGCCAGCACGAGTCTAACTGCAACTAATGAAAAACTGTTTTTT. It specifies CASTSLTATNEKLFF.

The rearrangement links TRBV5-1 to TRBJ2-7; the D is unclear. In germline, CDR1 is SGHRS, CDR2 YFSETQ. The CDR3 is 17 residues long. The germline V and J ends were trimmed by 0 bases and 2 bases, with 18 bases remaining between them. The CDR3 spells CASSLAGVGRGTYEQYF. The CDR3 region has the DNA TGCGCCAGCAGCTTGGCCGGAGTTGGCCGAGGAACCTACGAGCAGTACTTC.

This sequence joins TRBV15 and TRBJ2-5, with D unresolved. The V gene's germline CDR1 is LNHNV and CDR2 YYDKDF (reference sequence). The CDR3 runs to 12 residues. Deletions cut 6 bases from V and 5 bases from J, with 10 bases between. The CDR3 reads CATSLGGETQYF. The CDR3, as DNA: TGTGCCACCAGTCTAGGTGGTGAGACCCAGTACTTC.

Note on this clone: The sample holds other DNA sequences that translate to the same CDR3. The genes are TRBV9 and TRBJ2-5, with TRBD1 matching over 9 bases. CDR1 and CDR2 from the germline V gene are SGDLS and YYNGEE. V trimming: 0 bases; J trimming: 5 bases; junction bases outside the gene matches: 2. CDR3 length equals 14 residues. CDR3 sequence reads: CASSVGQGGETQYF. CDR3 in DNA: TGTGCCAGCAGCGTAGGACAGGGGGGCGAGACCCAGTACTTC. Full variable domain (missing parts from reference TRBV9 and TRBJ2-5): DSGVTQTPKHLITATGQRVTLRCSPRSGDLSVYWYQQSLDQGLQFLIQYYNGEERAKGNILERFSAQQFPDLHSELNLSSLELGDSALYFCASSVGQGGETQYFGPGTRLLVL.

This chain joins TRBV2 and TRBJ2-2; weak D call: TRBD1 (6 bases). The CDR3 covers 13 residues. The V gene lost 7 bases and the J gene lost 4 bases, with 10 bases spanning the gap. Germline lookup yields CDR1 SNHLY and CDR2 FYNNEI. For the CDR3, the DNA is TGTGCCAGCACCCAGGGGCGCACCGGGGAGCTGTTTTTT. It codes for CASTQGRTGELFF. The whole variable domain, filled in from reference TRBV2 and TRBJ2-2, reads EPEVTQTPSHQVTQMGQEVILRCVPISNHLYFYWYRQILGQKVEFLVSFYNNEISEKSEIFDDQFSVERPDGSNFTLKIRSTKLEDSAMYFCASTQGRTGELFFGEGSRLTVL.